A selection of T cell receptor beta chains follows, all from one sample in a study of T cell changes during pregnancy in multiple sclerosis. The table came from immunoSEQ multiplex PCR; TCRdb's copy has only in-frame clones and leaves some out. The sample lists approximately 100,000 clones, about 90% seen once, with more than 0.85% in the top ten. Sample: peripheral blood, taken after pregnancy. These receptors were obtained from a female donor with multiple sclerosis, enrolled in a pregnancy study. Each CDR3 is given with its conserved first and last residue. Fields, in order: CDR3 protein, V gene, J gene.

CASSKEVSSGRAKAKNIQYF,TRBV21-1,TRBJ2-4
CASSYHQGNQPQHF,TRBV6-5,TRBJ1-5
CASSRTGRGDSNQPQHF,TRBV5-1,TRBJ1-5
CASSLVGTGARTGELFF,TRBV7-3,TRBJ2-2
CATSQLAGLGNEQFF,TRBV15,TRBJ2-1
CASSSLNSNEQFF,TRBV5-5,TRBJ2-1
CASSSTAGSADTQYF,TRBV11-3,TRBJ2-3
CASSMTGNYGYTF,TRBV2,TRBJ1-2
CASTPGTSREETQYF,TRBV5-5,TRBJ2-5
CASSRDRGSYGYTF,TRBV5-1,TRBJ1-2
CASSQVPGTGGTEAFF,TRBV4-3,TRBJ1-1
CASSPRLAGAGDTQYF,TRBV5-1,TRBJ2-3
CASSQDGRQPGGSPLHF,TRBV4-3,TRBJ1-6
CASSPPTSGRTDTQYF,TRBV7-9,TRBJ2-3
CASSLGTGLRDTEAFF,TRBV11-2,TRBJ1-1
CASSPVYGTGGKNTEAFF,TRBV27,TRBJ1-1
CASSLAGTNYEQYF,TRBV7-8,TRBJ2-7
CASSQVQGGSSPLHF,TRBV4-3,TRBJ1-6
CASRYGQGYTEAFF,TRBV7-6,TRBJ1-1
CASSSGQGPYGYTF,TRBV5-8,TRBJ1-2
CASRAQMNTGELFF,TRBV2,TRBJ2-2
CASSKGNEQFF,TRBV5-1,TRBJ2-1